This T cell receptor (beta chain) was sequenced in a study of shared clonotypes between healthy human individuals. Study results and limitations: Of the naive CD4 clonotypes, around 5.2% were shared across a handful of donors. The represented genetic and exposure-history diversity was limited by the small number of donors. Among non-shared clonotypes, generation probabilities were lower than among those shared by all four donors.

Per germline, CDR1 SGHTA and CDR2 FQGNSA. The CDR3 loop spans 16 amino acids. J lost 6 bases, V lost 5 bases, and 10 bases had no gene match. In regard to this clone: Its matching antigen is unknown.

Donors were Caucasian adults residing in Nashville, Tennessee, USA. Data came from immunoSEQ multiplex PCR; TCRdb stores just in-frame clones and leaves some out. The sample holds 1.6 million or so clones, roughly 96% seen once. This sequence originates from a man aged 25 to 40 in good health. Sequenced material: naive CD4+ T cells sorted from blood. This sample's subset: CD45RA+ positively selected. V usage is TRBV7-2 and J usage is TRBJ2-2, with 9 positions matching TRBD2. The CDR3: CASSLPRPSGAGELFF. The DNA for the CDR3 is TGTGCCAGCAGCCTCCCCAGGCCTAGCGGGGCCGGGGAGCTGTTTTTT.